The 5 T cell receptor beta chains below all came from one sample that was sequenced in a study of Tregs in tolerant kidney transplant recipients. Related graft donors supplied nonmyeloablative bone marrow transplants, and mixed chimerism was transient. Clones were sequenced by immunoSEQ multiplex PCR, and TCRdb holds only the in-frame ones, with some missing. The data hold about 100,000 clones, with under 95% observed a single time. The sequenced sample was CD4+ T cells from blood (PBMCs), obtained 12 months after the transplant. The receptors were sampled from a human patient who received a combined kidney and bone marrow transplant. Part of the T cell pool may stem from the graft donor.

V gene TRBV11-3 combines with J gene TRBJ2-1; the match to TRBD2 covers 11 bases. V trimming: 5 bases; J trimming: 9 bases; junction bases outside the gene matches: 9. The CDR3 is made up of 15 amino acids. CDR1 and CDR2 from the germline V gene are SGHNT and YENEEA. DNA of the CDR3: TGTGCCAGCAGCCTAACTAGCGGGGGAGTTTCTGAGCAGTTCTTC. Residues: CASSLTSGGVSEQFF.

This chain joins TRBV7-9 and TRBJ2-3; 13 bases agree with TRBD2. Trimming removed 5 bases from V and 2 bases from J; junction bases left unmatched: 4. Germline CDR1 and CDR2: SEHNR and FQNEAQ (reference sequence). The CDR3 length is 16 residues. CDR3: CASSLGLAGITDTQYF. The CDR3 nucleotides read TGTGCCAGCAGCCTGGGACTAGCGGGAATCACAGATACGCAGTATTTT.

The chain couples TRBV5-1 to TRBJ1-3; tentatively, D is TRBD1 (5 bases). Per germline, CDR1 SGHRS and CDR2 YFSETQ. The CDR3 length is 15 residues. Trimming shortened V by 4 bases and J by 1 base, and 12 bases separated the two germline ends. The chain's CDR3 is CASSQTQASGNTIYF. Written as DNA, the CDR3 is TGCGCCAGCAGCCAAACACAGGCATCTGGAAACACCATATATTTT.

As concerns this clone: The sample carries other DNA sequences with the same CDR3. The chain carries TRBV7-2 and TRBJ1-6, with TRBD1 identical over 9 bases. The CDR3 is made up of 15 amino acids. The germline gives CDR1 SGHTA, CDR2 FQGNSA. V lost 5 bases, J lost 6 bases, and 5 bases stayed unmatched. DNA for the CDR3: TGTGCCAGCAGCAGACAGGGGGGAGGTAATTCACCCCTCCACTTT. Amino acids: CASSRQGGGNSPLHF.

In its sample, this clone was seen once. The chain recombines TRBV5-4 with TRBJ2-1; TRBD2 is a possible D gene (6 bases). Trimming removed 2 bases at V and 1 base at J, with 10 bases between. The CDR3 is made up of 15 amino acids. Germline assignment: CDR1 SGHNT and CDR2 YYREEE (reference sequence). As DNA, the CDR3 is TGTGCCAGCAGCTTCCGACTAGATTCCTACAATGAGCAGTTCTTC. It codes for CASSFRLDSYNEQFF.